This TCR beta chain was found in a study of T cells in Graves' hyperthyroidism and ophthalmopathy. Study-wide results and limits: Patients with ophthalmopathy were separated from those with stable hyperthyroidism by a 13 V-J model.

About this clonotype: What it binds is unknown.

TCR beta CDR3 regions were amplified from RNA transcripts. HTBI primers were the set used in a first-round RT-PCR of the TCR CDR3. In TCRdb, the multiplex PCR reads were re-called with MiXCR into one record per CDR3 protein. The table has about 420,000 distinct CDR3 sequences, around 13% seen once; the top ten hold approximately 5.3%. With a duration under 2 months, the hyperthyroidism was newly diagnosed in patients aged 18 to 65. Diagnosis relied on clinical symptoms, serum thyroxine and TRAb, thyroid ultrasound and orbital computed tomography. The V and J ends lost 5 bases and 3 bases, in that order; junction bases with no gene match: 15. The germline gives CDR1 LNHDA, CDR2 SQIVND (reference sequence). The CDR3 has 17 amino acids.

The chain links TRBV19 to TRBJ2-7; 8 positions agree with TRBD1. Material: blood. This receptor was taken from a woman aged 18-35 years with Graves' hyperthyroidism. The CDR3 region has the DNA TGTGCCAGTAGTCCCTTCCTCGGGACAGGAGGAGGCTACGAGCAGTACTTC. Its protein product is CASSPFLGTGGGYEQYF. Using reference TRBV19 and TRBJ2-7 for the parts outside the CDR3, the full variable domain is DGGITQSPKYLFRKEGQNVTLSCEQNLNHDAMYWYRQDPGQGLRLIYYSQIVNDFQKGDIAEGYSVSREKKESFPLTVTSAQKNPTAFYLCASSPFLGTGGGYEQYFGPGTRLTVT.